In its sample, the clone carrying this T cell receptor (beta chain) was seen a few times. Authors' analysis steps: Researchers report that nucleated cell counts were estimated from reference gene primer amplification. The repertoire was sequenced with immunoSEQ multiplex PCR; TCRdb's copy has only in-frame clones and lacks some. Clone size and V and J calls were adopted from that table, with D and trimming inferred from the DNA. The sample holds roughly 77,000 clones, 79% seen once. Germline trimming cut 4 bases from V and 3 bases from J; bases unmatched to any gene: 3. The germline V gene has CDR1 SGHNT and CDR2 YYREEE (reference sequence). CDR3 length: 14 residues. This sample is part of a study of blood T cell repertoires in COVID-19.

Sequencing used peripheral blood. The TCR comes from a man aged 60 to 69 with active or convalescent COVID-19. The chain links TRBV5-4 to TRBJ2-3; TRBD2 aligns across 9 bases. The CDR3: CASSNSGGTDTQYF. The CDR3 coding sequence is TGTGCCAGCAGCAATAGCGGGGGTACAGATACGCAGTATTTT.